The present T cell receptor beta chain was sequenced within a study of CD8+CD57+ T cells in acquired aplastic anemia. According to the study, genomic DNA was the template for TCR beta VDJ and CDR3 profiling. From the reads, TCRdb called clonotypes with MiXCR, one entry per CDR3 protein. The sample yields some 180,000 distinct CDR3 sequences, roughly 65% seen once. There are 12 residues in the CDR3. Germline assignment: CDR1 LNHDA and CDR2 SQIVND (reference sequence). With 1 base removed from V and 12 bases from J, the gap between germline ends came to 10 bases. Patients chosen for sequencing had shown CD8+CD57+ cell expansion by flow cytometry. Severe acquired aplastic anemia was present in every patient.

This receptor was taken from a human donor with aplastic anemia. Sequenced sample: sorted CD4+, CD8+, or CD8+CD57+ T cells (not recorded which) from PBMCs. The rearrangement uses TRBV19 and TRBJ2-1, with D possibly TRBD2 on 6 matching bases. CDR3 loop: CASSIVGDSQFF. CDR3 DNA: TGTGCCAGTAGTATAGTTGGGGACTCGCAGTTCTTC.